This entry is about one TCR beta chain. The V end lost 2 bases, the J end lost 1 base, and 5 bases lay between the germline ends. Germline V CDR1 and CDR2: MNHNS, SASEGT. The CDR3 is 13 residues long. Produced via immunoSEQ multiplex PCR; TCRdb's table is partial and in-frame only. The table shows more than 300,000 clones, with 86% occurring only once. This sample stems from a study of blood T cell repertoires in COVID-19. On the study more broadly: Donors in the United States, Italy and Spain gave samples during acute or convalescent COVID-19.

The sequenced material came from peripheral blood. The clonotype was recovered from a woman in her forties or fifties with acute or convalescent COVID-19. The chain has TRBV6-1 and TRBJ1-1; the D is unclear. CDR3 protein: CASSEHTNTEAFF. CDR3 coding DNA: TGTGCCAGCAGTGAACACACGAACACTGAAGCTTTCTTT.